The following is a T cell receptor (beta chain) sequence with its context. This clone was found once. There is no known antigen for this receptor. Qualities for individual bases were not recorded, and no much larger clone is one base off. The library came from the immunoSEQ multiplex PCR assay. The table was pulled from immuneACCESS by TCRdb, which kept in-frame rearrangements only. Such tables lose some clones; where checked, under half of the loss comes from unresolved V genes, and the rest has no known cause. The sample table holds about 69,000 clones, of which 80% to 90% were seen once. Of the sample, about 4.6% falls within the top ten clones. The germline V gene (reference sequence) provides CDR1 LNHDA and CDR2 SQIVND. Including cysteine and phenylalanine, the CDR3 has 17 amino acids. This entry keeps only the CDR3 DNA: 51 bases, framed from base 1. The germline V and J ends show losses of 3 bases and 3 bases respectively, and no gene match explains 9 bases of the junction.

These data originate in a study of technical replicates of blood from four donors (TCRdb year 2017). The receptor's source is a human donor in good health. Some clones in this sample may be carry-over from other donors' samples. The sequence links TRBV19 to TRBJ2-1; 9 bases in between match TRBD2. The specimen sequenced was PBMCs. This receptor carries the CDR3 CASSMSAGGRIYNEQFF. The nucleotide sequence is TGTGCCAGTAGTATGTCGGCGGGGGGGCGAATCTACAATGAGCAGTTCTTC.